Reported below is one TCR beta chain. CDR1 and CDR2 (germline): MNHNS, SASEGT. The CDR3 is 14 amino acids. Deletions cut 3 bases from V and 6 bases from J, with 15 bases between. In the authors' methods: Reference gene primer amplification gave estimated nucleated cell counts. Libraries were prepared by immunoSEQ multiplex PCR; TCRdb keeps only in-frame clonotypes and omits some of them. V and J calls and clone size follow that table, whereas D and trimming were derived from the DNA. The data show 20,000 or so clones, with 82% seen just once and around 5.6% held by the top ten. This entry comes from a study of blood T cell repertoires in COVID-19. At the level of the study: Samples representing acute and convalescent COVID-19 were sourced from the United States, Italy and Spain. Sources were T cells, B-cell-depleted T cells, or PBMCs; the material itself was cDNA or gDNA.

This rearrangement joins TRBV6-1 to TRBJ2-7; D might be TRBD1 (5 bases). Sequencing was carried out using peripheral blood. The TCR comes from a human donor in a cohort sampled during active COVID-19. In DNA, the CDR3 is TGTGCCAGCAGTGATAACACAGGCTGGGGCGAGCAGTACTTC. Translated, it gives CASSDNTGWGEQYF.